The T cell receptor beta chain under discussion was sequenced for a study of blood T cell repertoires in COVID-19. For the study at large: The United States, Italy and Spain supplied acute and convalescent COVID-19 samples. Nucleic acid was either cDNA or gDNA, and it came from T cells, B-cell-depleted T cells, or PBMCs.

In this sample, this clone turned up once. Seattle patients were enrolled while actively infected and followed longitudinally. TCRdb keeps only in-frame clones here, not all; method: immunoSEQ multiplex PCR. This sample yields about 230,000 clones, of which about 90% are seen a single time; less than 3% belongs to the top ten. CDR1 is WSHSY and CDR2 is SAAADI in the germline V gene. The CDR3 runs to 12 residues. V was trimmed by 6 bases and J by 2 bases, leaving 5 bases between them. The receptor comes from a man younger than 45 with COVID-19, enrolled during active disease. V usage is TRBV10-2 and J usage is TRBJ1-5; the D gene is possibly TRBD1 (5 bases). The sequencing input was peripheral blood. CDR3 sequence reads: CASSRGNQPQHF. The CDR3 DNA follows: TGCGCCAGCAGCAGGGGCAATCAGCCCCAGCATTTT.